This T cell receptor beta chain was found in a study of cytomegalovirus exposure and HLA in healthy donors. Overall study context: Earlier results showed roughly 120 million unique TCR beta sequences derived from approximately 180 million T cells. Regarding the study as a whole: Indistinguishable V segments, including TRBV6-2 and TRBV6-3, were excluded. A missense variant in DCLRE1C was later tied to TCR beta V- and J-gene trimming.

In the case of this clone: Its antigen is as yet unknown.

This CDR3 has 14 amino acids. Germline-derived CDR1 and CDR2 are SGHVS and FNYEAQ. The PCR used 60 Vbeta and 13 Jbeta primers. Clones were sequenced by immunoSEQ multiplex PCR, and TCRdb holds only the in-frame ones, with some missing. The sample lists under 200,000 clones; nearly 80% were seen once. This TCR was recovered from a man between 45 and 60 years old in good health and CMV-seropositive. What was sequenced was PBMCs. The chain employs TRBV7-6 and TRBJ2-5; D is unclear. Near its end, the DNA agrees better with TRBJ2-7, so the J call may be wrong. The CDR3 sequence is CASSFDVDSYEQYF. CDR3 coding DNA: TGTGCCAGCAGCTTTGACGTGGACTCCTACGAGCAGTACTTC.